Presented here are 12 T cell receptor beta chains from one specimen sequenced in a study of blood T cell repertoires in COVID-19. Sequencing used immunoSEQ multiplex PCR; TCRdb keeps in-frame clones, though not all of them. The sample has about 150,000 clones, about 85% seen once. Sequenced material: peripheral blood. These receptors originate from a woman aged 70-85 years with acute or convalescent COVID-19.

This sequence joins TRBV7-9 and TRBJ1-5, with 10 positions matching TRBD1. Germline V gives CDR1 SEHNR, CDR2 FQNEAQ (reference sequence). This CDR3 is 17 amino acids long. The J segment lost 5 bases and the V segment lost 3 bases, leaving 10 bases of the junction unmatched. The chain's CDR3 is CASSFILRGTGDQPQHF. For the CDR3, the DNA is TGTGCCAGCAGCTTCATTCTTCGTGGGACAGGGGATCAGCCCCAGCATTTT.

Of note for this clone: The junction shows a germline mismatch at one end, possibly a read error. CDR3 residues: CASSLYTGKSSYNSPLYF. Written as DNA, the CDR3 is TGTGCCAGCAGCTTGTATACAGGGAAAAGCTCCTATAATTCACCCCTCTACTTT. The chain carries TRBV5-5 and TRBJ1-6; possibly TRBD1 for D (6 bases). There are 18 residues in the CDR3. Per germline, CDR1 SGHKS and CDR2 YYEKEE (reference sequence).

The rearrangement links TRBV2 to TRBJ2-3, with D possibly matching TRBD2 (5 bases). Germline CDR1 SNHLY, CDR2 FYNNEI. Trimming stripped 6 bases from V and 2 bases from J, with 12 bases between. The CDR3 is 14 amino acids. The CDR3 DNA sequence: TGTGCCAGCAGGCGGAGGTTAAACACAGATACGCAGTATTTT. This codes for CASRRRLNTDTQYF.

This clone was counted once. This chain connects TRBV2 to TRBJ1-4; unclear D gene. The germline CDR1 and CDR2 sequences are SNHLY and FYNNEI. Trimming left V 1 base short and J 6 bases short, with 12 bases between. The CDR3 is 15 residues long. Here the CDR3 reads CASSEDPVRHEKLFF. The CDR3, as DNA: TGTGCCAGCAGTGAAGATCCAGTGAGGCATGAAAAACTGTTTTTT.

CDR3 protein: CASSVRAGGQKNEQFF. In DNA, the CDR3 is TGTGCCAGCAGCGTTCGAGCGGGGGGGCAAAAAAATGAGCAGTTCTTC. The chain is built from TRBV9 and TRBJ2-1, with 10 nucleotides matching TRBD2. This CDR3 region has 16 residues. J lost 7 bases, V lost 2 bases, and 9 bases had no gene match. Per the germline V gene, CDR1 is SGDLS and CDR2 is YYNGEE.

V is TRBV18 and J is TRBJ1-5; no clear D gene. Germline-derived CDR1 and CDR2 are KGHSH and LQKENI. The ends were cut back, 1 base at V and 8 bases at J, with 15 bases in the middle. CDR3 length: 15 residues. The CDR3 DNA reads as TGTGCCAGCTCACCACGAAGGACGGAGGAGGAGCCCCAGCATTTT. Protein: CASSPRRTEEEPQHF.

The chain employs TRBV3-1 (or the pseudogene TRBV3-2) and TRBJ1-3; tentative D call: TRBD1 (6 bases). This CDR3 has 17 amino acids. V shed 1 base and J shed 4 bases, with 17 bases lying between them. Germline V gene sequence: CDR1 LGHDT, CDR2 YNNKEL (reference sequence). This CDR3 reads CASSQGGQPWAGNTIYF. CDR3 nucleotide sequence: TGTGCCAGCAGCCAAGGGGGGCAGCCTTGGGCGGGAAACACCATATATTTT.

Only a few counts were recorded for this clone. This chain links TRBV2 with TRBJ1-1; 8 bases align to TRBD1. The J segment lost 5 bases and the V segment lost 0 bases, leaving 8 bases of the junction unmatched. CDR1 SNHLY and CDR2 FYNNEI come from the germline V gene. The CDR3 extends over 16 amino acids. The CDR3 is CASSEAGRGPLTEAFF. The CDR3 DNA is TGTGCCAGCAGTGAAGCAGGCAGGGGGCCGCTTACTGAAGCTTTCTTT.

The gene calls are TRBV25-1 and TRBJ1-3; tentative D call: TRBD1 (6 bases). Trimming shortened V by 4 bases and J by 0 bases, and 10 bases separated the two germline ends. The CDR3 runs 15 residues. Germline V CDR1 and CDR2: MGHDK, SYGVNS. CDR3 residues: CASSASDSSGNTIYF. The DNA of the CDR3 is TGTGCCAGCAGTGCCTCGGACAGCTCTGGAAACACCATATATTTT.

The rearrangement links TRBV6-5 to TRBJ1-4, with 9 positions matching TRBD1. The CDR3 loop spans 16 amino acids. Germline assignment: CDR1 MNHEY and CDR2 SVGAGI. V lost 1 base, J lost 4 bases, and 4 bases stayed unmatched. The CDR3 is CASSYFGDRDNEKLFF. The CDR3 DNA sequence: TGTGCCAGCAGTTACTTCGGGGACAGGGATAATGAAAAACTGTTTTTT.

V usage is TRBV6-2 or TRBV6-3 and J usage is TRBJ1-1; 8 bases fit TRBD1. The CDR3 loop spans 15 amino acids. V was clipped by 5 bases and J by 1 base; unmatched bases: 6. Germline CDR1 MNHEY, CDR2 SVGEGT. As DNA, the CDR3 is TGTGCCAGCAGTACCGACAGGGGCTGGAACACTGAAGCTTTCTTT. Translated: CASSTDRGWNTEAFF.

The rearrangement joins TRBV19 to TRBJ1-3; D is unclear. The germline gives CDR1 LNHDA, CDR2 SQIVND (reference sequence). Trimming shortened V by 10 bases and J by 0 bases, and 13 bases separated the two germline ends. The length of the CDR3 is 14 residues. The CDR3 bases are TGTGCCACCTCTGTCGTACACTCTGGAAACACCATATATTTT. Residues: CATSVVHSGNTIYF.